This T cell receptor beta chain was captured by sequencing in a study of response to subunit inactivated influenza vaccine. TCRdb passed the RT-PCR reads through MiXCR, listing each CDR3 protein once. The sample has around 580,000 distinct CDR3 sequences, 12% to 15% seen once. In its sample, this clonotype was seen many times. Its antigen is still unknown. Findings and limits, study-wide: Authors suggested few new T cells are recruited by each seasonal influenza vaccination.

This sample comprised PBMCs from blood, obtained approximately 12 days after vaccination. The clonotype originates from a man aged 45-65 years who received an inactivated influenza vaccine.

The CDR3 coding sequence is TGTGCCAGCAGCTTAGTAGATTCACCGGGCTCCTACAATGAGCAGTTCTTC. Translated, it gives CASSLVDSPGSYNEQFF. The chain joins TRBV7-2 to TRBJ2-1; D gene unclear. V dropped 1 base and J dropped 0 bases, with 13 bases sitting between them. The CDR3 is 17 residues long. Looked up from germline, CDR1 is SGHTA and CDR2 is FQGNSA. Full variable domain (remainder filled in from reference TRBV7-2 and TRBJ2-1): GAGVSQSPSNKVTEKGKDVELRCDPISGHTALYWYRQSLGQGLEFLIYFQGNSAPDKSGLPSDRFSAERTGGSVSTLTIQRTQQEDSAVYLCASSLVDSPGSYNEQFFGPGTRLTVL.